The clone carrying this T cell receptor (beta chain) appeared a single time. An input of 0.5 to 1 ug of RNA was subjected to reverse transcription using random hexamers. Across 54 Vbeta and 13 Jbeta, TCR beta CDR3 was amplified with immunoSEQ multiplex PCR. Each CDR3 protein is one row after TCRdb ran MiXCR on the immunoSEQ multiplex PCR reads. The sample includes roughly 120,000 distinct CDR3 sequences, just over 90% of them seen just once. CDR3 size: 14 residues. V was trimmed by 8 bases and J by 5 bases, leaving 15 bases between them. CDR1 is MDHEN and CDR2 is SYDVKM in the germline V gene. These data are taken from a study of CD8 T cells in Susac syndrome.

The chain recombines TRBV28 with TRBJ2-2; D may be TRBD1 (5 bases). The TCR was taken from a human donor with multiple sclerosis. Sequencing input: CD8+ T cells from PBMCs. The CDR3 sequence is CASAPRARTGELFF. Written as DNA, the CDR3 is TGTGCCAGCGCCCCCAGGGCGAGAACCGGGGAGCTGTTTTTT. The whole variable domain, filled in from reference TRBV28 and TRBJ2-2, reads DVKVTQSSRYLVKRTGEKVFLECVQDMDHENMFWYRQDPGLGLRLIYFSYDVKMKEKGDIPEGYSVSREKKERFSLILESASTNQTSMYLCASAPRARTGELFFGEGSRLTVL.